The 25 T cell receptor beta chains presented below share a single source sample, sequenced in a study of blood T cell repertoires in COVID-19. TCRdb keeps only in-frame clones here, not all; method: immunoSEQ multiplex PCR. The sample yields 95,000 or so clones, approximately 87% seen once. Material: peripheral blood. Receptor source: a human donor in a cohort sampled during active COVID-19.

The rearrangement links TRBV7-9 to TRBJ1-5; D gene ambiguous. This CDR3 has 14 residues. Germline CDR1 and CDR2: SEHNR and FQNEAQ (reference sequence). V lost 4 bases to trimming and J lost 8 bases, with 15 bases between them. The CDR3 DNA follows: TGTGCCAGCAGCTCCGGACGGGGTCGGGAGCCCCAGCATTTT. It specifies CASSSGRGREPQHF.

The chain couples TRBV24-1 to TRBJ2-3; TRBD1 might be the D (6 bases). V lost 3 bases to trimming and J lost 3 bases, with 15 bases between them. Per germline, CDR1 KGHDR and CDR2 SFDVKD. The CDR3 runs 16 residues. Written as DNA, the CDR3 is TGTGCCACCAGTGATGCTACAGGGATGGGGACAGATACGCAGTATTTT. Protein product: CATSDATGMGTDTQYF.

The genes are TRBV18 and TRBJ1-1; tentative D call: TRBD1 (5 bases). The CDR3 covers 14 residues. Germline V CDR1 and CDR2: KGHSH, LQKENI. With 3 bases removed from V and 2 bases from J, the gap between germline ends came to 10 bases. The CDR3 sequence: CASSPDRTNTEAFF. The CDR3 nucleotides are TGTGCCAGCTCACCTGACAGAACTAACACTGAAGCTTTCTTT.

V is TRBV21-1 and J is TRBJ1-6; the D segment call TRBD1 is taken from the table without a DNA check. TRBV21-1 is labeled a pseudogene. The CDR3 length is 23 residues. The DNA of the CDR3 is TGTGCCAGCAGCAAGGGCCGTACCTATGGGACAGGGGGGTCTGGCTCCTATAATTCACCCCTCCACTTT. Protein product: CASSKGRTYGTGGSGSYNSPLHF.

The chain joins TRBV5-4 to TRBJ1-2, with 10 bases matching TRBD1. The CDR3 is 13 amino acids. V dropped 6 bases and J dropped 4; count of bases not matched to a gene: 3. The germline CDR1 and CDR2 sequences are SGHNT and YYREEE (reference sequence). The CDR3 sequence: CASTRTGGYGYTF. CDR3 in DNA: TGTGCCAGCACCAGGACAGGGGGCTATGGCTACACCTTC. Full variable domain (remainder filled in from reference TRBV5-4 and TRBJ1-2): ETGVTQSPTHLIKTRGQQVTLRCSSQSGHNTVSWYQQALGQGPQFIFQYYREEENGRGNFPPRFSGLQFPNYSSELNVNALELDDSALYLCASTRTGGYGYTFGSGTRLTVV.

This clone was counted a single time. The J gene is TRBJ1-1, the V gene TRBV5-1; tentative D call: TRBD1 (5 bases). CDR3 length equals 14 residues. The germline V and J ends were trimmed by 2 bases and 3 bases, with 11 bases remaining between them. Germline-derived CDR1 and CDR2 are SGHRS and YFSETQ. CDR3 loop: CASSFQGPDTEAFF. CDR3 bases: TGCGCCAGCAGCTTCCAGGGCCCGGACACTGAAGCTTTCTTT.

The chain is built from TRBV19 and TRBJ2-5; 7 nucleotides agree with TRBD1. Trimming at V came to 8 bases and at J to 1 base, leaving 4 bases not matched to a gene. The V gene's germline CDR1 is LNHDA and CDR2 SQIVND (reference sequence). This CDR3 is built from 13 residues. CDR3 region: CASAQGTQETQYF. The CDR3 region has the DNA TGTGCCAGTGCACAGGGGACCCAAGAGACCCAGTACTTC.

The chain links TRBV4-2 to TRBJ2-3; TRBD1 might be the D (5 bases). Per germline, CDR1 LGHNA and CDR2 YNFKEQ. The CDR3 totals 15 residues. Trimming took 1 base from V and 6 from J, leaving 14 bases between them. CDR3 sequence: CASSQGLRVADTQYF. DNA for the CDR3: TGTGCCAGCAGCCAAGGGCTCAGGGTGGCCGATACGCAGTATTTT.

The chain recombines TRBV9 with TRBJ2-2; TRBD2 matches at 9 bases. This CDR3 is 16 amino acids long. In germline, CDR1 is SGDLS, CDR2 YYNGEE. V shed 0 bases, J shed 7 bases, and the junction held 7 bases outside the gene matches. CDR3 nucleotide sequence: TGTGCCAGCAGCGTAGGAGCTCGCGGGGGGGACGGGGAGCTGTTTTTT. Translation gives CASSVGARGGDGELFF.

CDR3 nucleotide sequence: TGTGCCAGCAGCTTGGGGCAGGATAACACCGGGGAGCTGTTTTTT. This translates into CASSLGQDNTGELFF. The chain has TRBV5-4 and TRBJ2-2, with no clear D. The germline V gene encodes CDR1 SGHNT and CDR2 YYREEE (reference sequence). Trimming pared 0 bases from V and 2 bases from J, leaving 8 bases between. There are 15 residues in the CDR3.

The V gene is TRBV7-9, the J gene TRBJ1-1; D perhaps matches TRBD1 (6 bases). Germline-derived CDR1 and CDR2 are SEHNR and FQNEAQ (reference sequence). The CDR3 loop spans 14 amino acids. Trimming removed 0 bases at V and 3 bases at J, with 8 bases between. CDR3 DNA: TGTGCCAGCAGCTTAGCGCGGGGGCACACTGAAGCTTTCTTT. As protein: CASSLARGHTEAFF.

V is TRBV20-1 and J is TRBJ1-1, with D hard to call. The CDR3 loop spans 11 amino acids. Germline assignment: CDR1 DFQATT and CDR2 SNEGSKA (reference sequence). The ends were cut back, 7 bases at V and 0 bases at J, with 6 bases in the middle. The CDR3 DNA sequence: TGCAGTGGGCGGGTGAACACTGAAGCTTTCTTT. This gives the protein CSGRVNTEAFF.

V usage is TRBV2 and J usage is TRBJ2-3; D is perhaps TRBD2 (6 bases). The CDR3 covers 16 residues. The V and J ends lost 6 bases and 3 bases respectively, with 19 bases between them. CDR1 and CDR2 from the germline V gene are SNHLY and FYNNEI. CDR3 in DNA: TGTGCCAGCAGGCTGACTACAGCCAGCGGGACAGATACGCAGTATTTT. It specifies CASRLTTASGTDTQYF.

The chain uses TRBV5-1 and TRBJ1-4; 7 bases line up with TRBD1. V lost 5 bases and J lost 4; bases outside the gene matches: 2. The CDR3 covers 13 residues. Germline loops: CDR1 SGHRS, CDR2 YFSETQ. As DNA, the CDR3 is TGCGCCAGCAGGGGACAGTTTAATGAAAAACTGTTTTTT. Translation gives CASRGQFNEKLFF. The variable domain in full, with the rest retrieved from reference TRBV5-1 and TRBJ1-4, is KAGVTQTPRYLIKTRGQQVTLSCSPISGHRSVSWYQQTPGQGLQFLFEYFSETQRNKGNFPGRFSGRQFSNSRSEMNVSTLELGDSALYLCASRGQFNEKLFFGSGTQLSVL.

The chain uses TRBV10-3 and TRBJ2-1, with TRBD1 matching over 8 bases. The length of the CDR3 is 15 residues. Germline values: CDR1 ENHRY, CDR2 SYGVKD. Trimming at V came to 3 bases and at J to 7 bases, leaving 8 bases not matched to a gene. CDR3 bases: TGTGCCATCAGTGACCAGGACAGGGCTTGGAATGAGCAGTTCTTC. As protein: CAISDQDRAWNEQFF.

This chain connects TRBV2 to TRBJ1-5; D perhaps matches TRBD1 (6 bases). The CDR3 loop spans 14 amino acids. Germline CDR1 reads SNHLY; CDR2 reads FYNNEI. V lost 7 bases and J lost 1, with 11 bases in between. CDR3 region: CASTKGESNQPQHF. CDR3 sequence (DNA): TGTGCCAGCACAAAGGGGGAAAGCAATCAGCCCCAGCATTTT.

This rearrangement joins TRBV7-9 to TRBJ2-3; 15 nucleotides line up with TRBD2. The CDR3 consists of 19 residues. Looked up from germline, CDR1 is SEHNR and CDR2 is FQNEAQ (reference sequence). The V segment lost 2 bases and the J segment 1 base; nucleotides outside the gene matches: 7. The chain's CDR3 is CASSLPGLAGGARTDTQYF. The CDR3 nucleotides read TGTGCCAGCAGCTTACCGGGACTAGCGGGGGGAGCCCGCACAGATACGCAGTATTTT.

The CDR3 loop reads CASTMDRSNSPLHF. The CDR3, as DNA: TGTGCCAGTACCATGGACAGGTCAAATTCACCCCTCCACTTT. The genes are TRBV19 and TRBJ1-6, with TRBD1 matching 7 bases. The CDR3 totals 14 residues. Trimming removed 7 bases from V and 7 bases from J; junction bases left unmatched: 7. CDR1 LNHDA and CDR2 SQIVND come from the germline V gene (reference sequence).

V gene TRBV12-3 or TRBV12-4 combines with J gene TRBJ1-1, with 10 positions matching TRBD1. CDR3 length: 13 amino acids. The V gene end was trimmed by 3 bases and the J gene end by 5 bases; junction bases not matched to a gene: 0. The chain's CDR3 is CASSLGQGTEAFF. CDR3 nucleotide sequence: TGTGCCAGCAGTTTGGGACAGGGGACTGAAGCTTTCTTT.

This chain links TRBV4-2 with TRBJ2-5; D possibly corresponds to TRBD2 (6 bases). The CDR3 length is 13 residues. The ends were cut back, 0 bases at V and 5 bases at J, with 7 bases in the middle. Germline-derived CDR1 and CDR2 are LGHNA and YNFKEQ. CDR3 amino acids: CASSQEEGETQYF. The CDR3 nucleotides are TGTGCCAGCAGCCAAGAGGAGGGGGAGACCCAGTACTTC.

This clone appeared a few times. The CDR3 DNA is TGTGCCAGCAGGGCAGGGTCTCAGCCCCAGCATTTT. Translating gives CASRAGSQPQHF. The chain carries TRBV12-3 or TRBV12-4 and TRBJ1-5, with a weak D call TRBD1 (5 bases). The CDR3 is made up of 12 amino acids. Trimming cost V 6 bases and J 6 bases, with 9 bases left between them.

In its sample, this clone was seen a few times. The chain links TRBV2 to TRBJ1-5; D perhaps matches TRBD1 (5 bases). Trimming pared 4 bases from V and 0 bases from J, leaving 16 bases between. The CDR3 spans 17 residues. Germline assignment: CDR1 SNHLY and CDR2 FYNNEI. CDR3: CASSGFRGTYSNQPQHF. CDR3 sequence (DNA): TGTGCCAGCAGTGGGTTCCGGGGGACTTATAGCAATCAGCCCCAGCATTTT.

This clone showed up just once. The V gene is TRBV6-5, the J gene TRBJ1-1; 9 positions agree with TRBD1. Germline V gives CDR1 MNHEY, CDR2 SVGAGI. CDR3 length: 15 amino acids. V lost 6 bases, J lost 3 bases, and 8 bases stayed unmatched. CDR3 sequence (DNA): TGTGCCAGCAGCGGTCGACAGGGGGTGTACACTGAAGCTTTCTTT. It yields the protein CASSGRQGVYTEAFF.

The chain links TRBV4-1 to TRBJ1-2; D is undetermined. CDR1 and CDR2 (germline): MGHRA, YSYEKL. Trimming removed 4 bases at V and 0 bases at J, with 15 bases between. This CDR3 comprises 16 residues. CDR3 nucleotide sequence: TGCGCCAGCAGCCCCAACCCCAGAAGTACTAACTATGGCTACACCTTC. Translating it yields CASSPNPRSTNYGYTF.

The chain links TRBV30 to TRBJ2-7, with D perhaps matching TRBD1 (5 bases). Trimming pared 0 bases from V and 6 bases from J, leaving 12 bases between. Germline V gene sequence: CDR1 GTSNPN, CDR2 SVGIG (reference sequence). This CDR3 has 13 residues. The CDR3 protein is CAWSVRTNPEQYF. The CDR3 bases are TGTGCCTGGAGTGTACGGACAAATCCCGAGCAGTACTTC.